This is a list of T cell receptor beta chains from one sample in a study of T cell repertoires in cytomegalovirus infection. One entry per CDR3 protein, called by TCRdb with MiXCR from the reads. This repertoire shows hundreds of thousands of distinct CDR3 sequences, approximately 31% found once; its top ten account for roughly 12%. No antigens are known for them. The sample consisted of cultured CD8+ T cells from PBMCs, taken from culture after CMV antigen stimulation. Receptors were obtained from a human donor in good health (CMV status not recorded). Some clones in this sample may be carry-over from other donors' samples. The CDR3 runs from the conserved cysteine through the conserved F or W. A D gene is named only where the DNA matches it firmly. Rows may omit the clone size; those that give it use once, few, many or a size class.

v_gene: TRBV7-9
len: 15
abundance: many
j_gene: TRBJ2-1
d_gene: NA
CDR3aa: CASSSSIRPADEQFF
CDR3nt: TGTGCCAGCAGCTCCTCCATTAGGCCGGCGGATGAGCAGTTCTTC

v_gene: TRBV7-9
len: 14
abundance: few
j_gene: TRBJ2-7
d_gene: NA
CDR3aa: CASSFGQELYEQYF
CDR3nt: TGTGCCAGCAGCTTTGGGCAGGAACTCTACGAGCAGTACTTC

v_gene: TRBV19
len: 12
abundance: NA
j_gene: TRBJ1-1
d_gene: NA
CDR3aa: CASKSGNTEAFF
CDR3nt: TGTGCCAGTAAATCAGGGAACACTGAAGCTTTCTTT

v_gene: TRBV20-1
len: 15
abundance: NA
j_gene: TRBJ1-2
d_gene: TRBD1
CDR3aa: CSARDRDRGHYGYTF
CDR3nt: TGCAGTGCTAGAGATAGGGACAGGGGGCACTATGGCTACACCTTC

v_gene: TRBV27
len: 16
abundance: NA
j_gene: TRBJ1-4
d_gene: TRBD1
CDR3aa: CASSARQGVEPGKLFF
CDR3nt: TGTGCCAGCAGTGCCCGACAGGGGGTCGAGCCTGGGAAACTGTTTTTT

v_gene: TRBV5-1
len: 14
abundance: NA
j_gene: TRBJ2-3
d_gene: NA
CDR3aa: CASSFRSPTDTQYF
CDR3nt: TGCGCCAGCAGCTTTCGGTCCCCCACAGATACGCAGTATTTT

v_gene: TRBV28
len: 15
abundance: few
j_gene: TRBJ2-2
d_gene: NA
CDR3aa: CASSLGVTNTGELFF
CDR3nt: TGTGCCAGCAGTTTGGGGGTGACGAACACCGGGGAGCTGTTTTTT

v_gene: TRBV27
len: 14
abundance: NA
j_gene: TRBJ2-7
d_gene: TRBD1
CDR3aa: CASSVGQGGPEQYF
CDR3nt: TGTGCCAGCAGCGTGGGACAGGGAGGCCCCGAGCAGTACTTC

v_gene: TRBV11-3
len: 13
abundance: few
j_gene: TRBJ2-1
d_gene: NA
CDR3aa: CASSRSRGNEQFF
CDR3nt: TGTGCCAGCAGCAGAAGCAGGGGCAATGAGCAGTTCTTC

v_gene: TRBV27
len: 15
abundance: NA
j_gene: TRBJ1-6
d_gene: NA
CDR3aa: CASSFGFAYNSPLHF
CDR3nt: TGTGCCAGCAGTTTCGGCTTCGCCTATAATTCACCCCTCCACTTT